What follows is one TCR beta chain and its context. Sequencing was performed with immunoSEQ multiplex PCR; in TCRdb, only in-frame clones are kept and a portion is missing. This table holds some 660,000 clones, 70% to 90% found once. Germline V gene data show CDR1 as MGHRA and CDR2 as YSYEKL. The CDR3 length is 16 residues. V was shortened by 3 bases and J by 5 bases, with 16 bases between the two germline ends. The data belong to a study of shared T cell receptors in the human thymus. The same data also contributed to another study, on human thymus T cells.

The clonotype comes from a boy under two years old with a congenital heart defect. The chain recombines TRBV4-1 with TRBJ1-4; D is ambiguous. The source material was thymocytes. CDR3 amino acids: CASSHLKPGLNEKLFF. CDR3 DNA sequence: TGCGCCAGCAGCCATCTAAAACCGGGTCTCAATGAAAAACTGTTTTTT.